This record concerns one T cell receptor beta chain sequence. Its antigen remains unknown. These data are taken from a study of cytomegalovirus exposure and HLA in healthy donors. Study-level results: Later analysis identified several of the most significant clusters that appeared linked to common viral pathogens. The authors excluded some V segments, including TRBV6-2 and TRBV6-3, as indistinguishable. A missense variant in DCLRE1C was later tied to TCR beta V- and J-gene trimming.

This CDR3 region has 16 residues. V shed 4 bases, J shed 0 bases, and the junction held 4 bases outside the gene matches. CDR1 and CDR2 from the germline V gene are SGHDN and FVKESK. The PCR ran on 60 Vbeta and 13 Jbeta primers. Produced via immunoSEQ multiplex PCR; TCRdb's table is partial and in-frame only. This sample yields around 240,000 clones, of which roughly 82% are seen a single time; over 5% belongs to the top ten. The sample comprised PBMCs. This chain links TRBV14 with TRBJ2-1, with 9 positions matching TRBD1. This TCR derives from a woman between 35 and 50 years old in good health and CMV-seropositive. DNA for the CDR3: TGTGCCAGCAGCCCTTGGACAGGGGTCTCCTACAATGAGCAGTTCTTC. Its translation is CASSPWTGVSYNEQFF.